This TCR beta chain appears in the sequencing data of a study of blood T cell repertoires in COVID-19. Per the germline V gene, CDR1 is MNHEY and CDR2 is SMNVEV (reference sequence). The CDR3 contains 16 residues. V dropped 4 bases and J dropped 11; count of bases not matched to a gene: 19. Authors' data handling: Counts of nucleated cells, estimated from reference gene primer amplification, were obtained. Some clones are missing from TCRdb's copy, which holds only in-frame ones; the method was immunoSEQ multiplex PCR. V, J and clone size are taken as reported in that table, and D and trimming were inferred from the DNA itself. Of 95,000 or so clones listed, approximately 88% are singletons.

The TCR originated in a woman between 65 and 79 years old with acute or convalescent COVID-19. Sequenced input: peripheral blood. J is TRBJ1-2 and V is TRBV27; 7 bases line up with TRBD1. CDR3 sequence: CASSSPSKGARSGYTF. The CDR3 DNA follows: TGTGCCAGCAGTTCCCCGTCCAAGGGGGCCAGATCGGGTTACACCTTC.